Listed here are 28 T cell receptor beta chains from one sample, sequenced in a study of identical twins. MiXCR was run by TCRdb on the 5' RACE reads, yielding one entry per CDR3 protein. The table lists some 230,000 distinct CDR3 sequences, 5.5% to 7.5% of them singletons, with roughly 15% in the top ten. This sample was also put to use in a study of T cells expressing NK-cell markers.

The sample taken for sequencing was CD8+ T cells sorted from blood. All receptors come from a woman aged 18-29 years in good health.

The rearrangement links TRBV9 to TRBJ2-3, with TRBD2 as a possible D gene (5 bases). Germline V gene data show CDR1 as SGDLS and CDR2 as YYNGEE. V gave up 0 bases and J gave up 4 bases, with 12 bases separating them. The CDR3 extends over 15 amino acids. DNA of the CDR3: TGTGCCAGCAGCGTAGCCGGCGGGTTCGCAGATACGCAGTATTTT. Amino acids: CASSVAGGFADTQYF.

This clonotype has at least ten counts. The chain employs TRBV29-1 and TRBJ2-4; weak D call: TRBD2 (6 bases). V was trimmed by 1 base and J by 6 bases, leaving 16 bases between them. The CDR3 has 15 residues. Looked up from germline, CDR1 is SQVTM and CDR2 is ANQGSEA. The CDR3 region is CSVEAPGTARNIQYF. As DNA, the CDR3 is TGCAGCGTTGAAGCGCCCGGGACTGCGCGAAACATTCAGTACTTC.

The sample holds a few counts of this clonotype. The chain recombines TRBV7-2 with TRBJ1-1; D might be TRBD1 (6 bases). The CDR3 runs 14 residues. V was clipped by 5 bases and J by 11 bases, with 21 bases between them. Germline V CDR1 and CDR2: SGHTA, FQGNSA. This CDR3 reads CASSPGTSKGEAFF. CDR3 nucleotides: TGTGCCAGCAGCCCCGGGACCAGTAAGGGGGAGGCTTTCTTT.

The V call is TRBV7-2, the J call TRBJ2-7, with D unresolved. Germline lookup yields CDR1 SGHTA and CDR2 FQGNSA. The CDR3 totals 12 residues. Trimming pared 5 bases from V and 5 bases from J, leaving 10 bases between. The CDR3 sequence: CASSPLEHEQYF. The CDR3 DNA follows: TGTGCCAGCAGCCCCCTCGAGCACGAGCAGTACTTC.

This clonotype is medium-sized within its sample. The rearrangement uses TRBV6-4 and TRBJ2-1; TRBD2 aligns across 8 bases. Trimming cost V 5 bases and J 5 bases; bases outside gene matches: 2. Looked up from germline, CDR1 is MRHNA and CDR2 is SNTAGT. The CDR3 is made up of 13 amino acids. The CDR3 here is CASSPGGHNEQFF. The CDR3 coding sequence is TGTGCCAGCAGTCCGGGGGGGCACAATGAGCAGTTCTTC.

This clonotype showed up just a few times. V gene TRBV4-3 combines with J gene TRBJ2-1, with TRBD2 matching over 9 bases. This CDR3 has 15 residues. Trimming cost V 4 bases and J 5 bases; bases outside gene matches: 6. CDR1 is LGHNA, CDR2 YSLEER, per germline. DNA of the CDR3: TGCGCCAGCAGCCGCCCGGGACTAGCAGACAATGAGCAGTTCTTC. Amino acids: CASSRPGLADNEQFF.

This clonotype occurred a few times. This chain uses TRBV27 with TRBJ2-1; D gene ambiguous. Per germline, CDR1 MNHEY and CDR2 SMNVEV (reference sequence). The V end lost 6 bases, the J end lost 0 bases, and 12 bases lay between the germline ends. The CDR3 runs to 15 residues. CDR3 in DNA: TGTGCCAGCAGCGAGTCCCCCAGCTCCTACAATGAGCAGTTCTTC. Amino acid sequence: CASSESPSSYNEQFF.

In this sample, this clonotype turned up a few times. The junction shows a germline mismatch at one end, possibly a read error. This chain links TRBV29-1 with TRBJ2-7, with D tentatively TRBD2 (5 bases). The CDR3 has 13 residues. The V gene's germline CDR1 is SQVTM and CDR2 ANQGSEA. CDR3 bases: TGCAGCGTGAGGGCCACCGCCTCCCACGAGCAGTACTTC. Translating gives CSVRATASHEQYF.

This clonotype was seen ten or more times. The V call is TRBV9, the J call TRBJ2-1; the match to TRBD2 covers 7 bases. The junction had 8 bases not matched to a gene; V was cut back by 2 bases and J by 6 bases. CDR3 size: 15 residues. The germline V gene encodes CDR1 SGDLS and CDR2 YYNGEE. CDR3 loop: CASSVGGGRGNEQFF. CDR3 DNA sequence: TGTGCCAGCAGCGTGGGTGGCGGGAGAGGCAATGAGCAGTTCTTC.

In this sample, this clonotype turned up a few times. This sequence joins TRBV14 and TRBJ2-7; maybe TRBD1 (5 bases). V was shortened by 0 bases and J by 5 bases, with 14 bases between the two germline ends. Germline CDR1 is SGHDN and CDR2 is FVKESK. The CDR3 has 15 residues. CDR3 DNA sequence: TGTGCCAGCAGCCAAGAGCCCAGGGATTCCCACGAGCAGTACTTC. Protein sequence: CASSQEPRDSHEQYF.

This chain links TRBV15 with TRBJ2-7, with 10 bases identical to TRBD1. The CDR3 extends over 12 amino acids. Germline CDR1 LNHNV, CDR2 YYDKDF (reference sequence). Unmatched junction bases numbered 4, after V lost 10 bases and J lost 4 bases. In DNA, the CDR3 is TGTGCCAGCGGACAGGGGGGATACGAGCAGTACTTC. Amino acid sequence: CASGQGGYEQYF.

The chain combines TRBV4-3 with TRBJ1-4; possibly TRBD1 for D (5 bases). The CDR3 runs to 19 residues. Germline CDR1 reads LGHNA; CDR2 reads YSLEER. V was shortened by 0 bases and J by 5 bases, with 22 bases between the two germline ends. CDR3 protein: CASSQDRVDAGTGNEKLFF. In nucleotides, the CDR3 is TGCGCCAGCAGCCAAGATCGGGTCGATGCCGGGACGGGGAATGAAAAACTGTTTTTT.

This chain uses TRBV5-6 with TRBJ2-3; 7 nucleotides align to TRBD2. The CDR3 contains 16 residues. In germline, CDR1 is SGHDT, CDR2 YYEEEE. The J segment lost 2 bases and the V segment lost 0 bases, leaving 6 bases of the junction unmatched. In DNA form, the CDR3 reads TGTGCCAGCAGCTTGGGGGCTAGCGGCCACACAGATACGCAGTATTTT. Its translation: CASSLGASGHTDTQYF.

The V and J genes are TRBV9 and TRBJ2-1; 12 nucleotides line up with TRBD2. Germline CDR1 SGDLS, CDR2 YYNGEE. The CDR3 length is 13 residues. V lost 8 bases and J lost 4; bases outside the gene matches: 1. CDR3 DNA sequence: TGTGCCAGTGGGACTAGCGGGTACAATGAGCAGTTCTTC. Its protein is CASGTSGYNEQFF.

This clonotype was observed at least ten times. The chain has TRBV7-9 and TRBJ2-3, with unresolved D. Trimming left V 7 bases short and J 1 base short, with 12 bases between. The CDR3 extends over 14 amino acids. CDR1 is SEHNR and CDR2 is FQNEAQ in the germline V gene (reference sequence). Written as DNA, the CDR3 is TGTGCCAGCATCCTTACGTGGGGCACAGATACGCAGTATTTT. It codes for CASILTWGTDTQYF.

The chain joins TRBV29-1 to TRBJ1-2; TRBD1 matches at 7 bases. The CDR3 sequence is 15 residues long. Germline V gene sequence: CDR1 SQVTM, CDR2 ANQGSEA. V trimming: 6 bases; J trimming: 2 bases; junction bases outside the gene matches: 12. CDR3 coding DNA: TGCAGCGTCGTCGGGACAGAAAGTTTAAACTATGGCTACACCTTC. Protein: CSVVGTESLNYGYTF.

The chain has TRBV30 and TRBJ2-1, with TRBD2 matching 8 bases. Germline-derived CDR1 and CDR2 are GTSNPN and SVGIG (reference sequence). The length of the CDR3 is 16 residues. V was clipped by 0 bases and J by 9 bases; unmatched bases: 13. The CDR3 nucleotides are TGTGCCTGGAGTGTCGAAGCGGGAGTCCATAAAAGTGAGCAGTTCTTC. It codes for CAWSVEAGVHKSEQFF.

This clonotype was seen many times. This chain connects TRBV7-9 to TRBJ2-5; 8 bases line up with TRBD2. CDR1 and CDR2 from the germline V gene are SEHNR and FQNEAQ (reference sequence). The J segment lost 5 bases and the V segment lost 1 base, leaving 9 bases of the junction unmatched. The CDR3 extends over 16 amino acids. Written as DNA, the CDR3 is TGTGCCAGCAGCTTAGTGGGACTAGTTCCCCAGGAGACCCAGTACTTC. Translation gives CASSLVGLVPQETQYF. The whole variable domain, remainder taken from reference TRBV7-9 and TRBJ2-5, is DTGVSQNPRHKITKRGQNVTFRCDPISEHNRLYWYRQTLGQGPEFLTYFQNEAQLEKSRLLSDRFSAERPKGSFSTLEIQRTEQGDSAMYLCASSLVGLVPQETQYFGPGTRLLVL.

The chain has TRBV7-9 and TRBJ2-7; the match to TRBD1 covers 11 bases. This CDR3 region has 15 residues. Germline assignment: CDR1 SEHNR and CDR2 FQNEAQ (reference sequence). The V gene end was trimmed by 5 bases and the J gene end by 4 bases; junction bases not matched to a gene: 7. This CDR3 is CASSRTGTGGYEQYF. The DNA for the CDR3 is TGTGCCAGCAGCCGGACCGGGACAGGGGGGTACGAGCAGTACTTC.

Written as DNA, the CDR3 is TGTGCCAGCCGAATAACGGGTGGCTCCTACGAGCAGTACTTC. Translated, it gives CASRITGGSYEQYF. This chain links TRBV27 with TRBJ2-7; D not resolved. Germline lookup yields CDR1 MNHEY and CDR2 SMNVEV (reference sequence). This CDR3 has 14 residues. The V gene lost 8 bases and the J gene lost 0 bases, with 14 bases spanning the gap.

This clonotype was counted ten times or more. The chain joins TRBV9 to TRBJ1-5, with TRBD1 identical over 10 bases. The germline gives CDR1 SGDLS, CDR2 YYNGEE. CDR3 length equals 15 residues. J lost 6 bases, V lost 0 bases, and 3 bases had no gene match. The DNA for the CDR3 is TGTGCCAGCAGCGTAGGGACAGGGGGAGGTCAGCCCCAGCATTTT. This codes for CASSVGTGGGQPQHF.

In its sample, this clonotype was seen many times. In DNA form, the CDR3 reads TGTGCCAGCAGCTCGCCGGGACAACTCGGGAATCACTCCTACAATGAGCAGTTCTTC. This sequence encodes CASSSPGQLGNHSYNEQFF. V gene TRBV5-6 combines with J gene TRBJ2-1; D perhaps matches TRBD1 (6 bases). CDR1 is SGHDT and CDR2 is YYEEEE in the germline V gene. The length of the CDR3 is 19 residues. Between the trimmed V and J ends, which lost 3 bases and 0 bases, there was a span of 22 bases.

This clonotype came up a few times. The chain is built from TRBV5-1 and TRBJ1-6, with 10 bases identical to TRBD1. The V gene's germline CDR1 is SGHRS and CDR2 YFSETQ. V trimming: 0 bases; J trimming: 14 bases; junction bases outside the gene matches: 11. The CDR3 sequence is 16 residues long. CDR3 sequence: CASSLALRDRGNTLHF. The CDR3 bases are TGCGCCAGCAGCTTGGCCCTAAGGGACAGGGGAAACACCCTCCACTTT.

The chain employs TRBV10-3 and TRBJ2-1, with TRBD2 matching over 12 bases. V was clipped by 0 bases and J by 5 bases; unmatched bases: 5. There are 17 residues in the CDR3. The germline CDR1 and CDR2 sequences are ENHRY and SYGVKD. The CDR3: CAISESTTSGSNNEQFF. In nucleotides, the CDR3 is TGTGCCATCAGTGAGTCGACGACTAGCGGGAGTAACAATGAGCAGTTCTTC.

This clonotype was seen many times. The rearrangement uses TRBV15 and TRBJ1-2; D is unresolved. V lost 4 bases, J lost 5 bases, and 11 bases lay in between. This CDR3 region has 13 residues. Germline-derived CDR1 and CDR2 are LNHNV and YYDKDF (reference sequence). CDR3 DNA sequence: TGTGCCACCAGCACCTCGAATGGGTATGGCTACACCTTC. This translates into CATSTSNGYGYTF.

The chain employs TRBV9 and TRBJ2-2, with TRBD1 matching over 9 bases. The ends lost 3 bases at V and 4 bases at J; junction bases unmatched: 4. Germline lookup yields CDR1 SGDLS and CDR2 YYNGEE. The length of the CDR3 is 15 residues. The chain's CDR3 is CASSAGQGSTGELFF. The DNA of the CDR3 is TGTGCCAGCAGCGCAGGACAGGGGTCCACCGGGGAGCTGTTTTTT.

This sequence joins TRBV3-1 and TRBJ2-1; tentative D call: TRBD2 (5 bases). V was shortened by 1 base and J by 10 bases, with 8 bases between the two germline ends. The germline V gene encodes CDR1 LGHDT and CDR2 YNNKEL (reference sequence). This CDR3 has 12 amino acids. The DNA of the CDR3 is TGTGCCAGCAGCCAAGGAACGGGGGAGCAGTTCTTC. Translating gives CASSQGTGEQFF.

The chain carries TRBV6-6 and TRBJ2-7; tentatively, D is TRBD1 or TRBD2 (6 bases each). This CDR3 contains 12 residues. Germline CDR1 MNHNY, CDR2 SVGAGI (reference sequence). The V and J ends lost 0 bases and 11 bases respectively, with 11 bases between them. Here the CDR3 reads CASSYSTGAEYF. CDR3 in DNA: TGTGCCAGCAGTTACTCGACGGGGGCGGAGTACTTC.